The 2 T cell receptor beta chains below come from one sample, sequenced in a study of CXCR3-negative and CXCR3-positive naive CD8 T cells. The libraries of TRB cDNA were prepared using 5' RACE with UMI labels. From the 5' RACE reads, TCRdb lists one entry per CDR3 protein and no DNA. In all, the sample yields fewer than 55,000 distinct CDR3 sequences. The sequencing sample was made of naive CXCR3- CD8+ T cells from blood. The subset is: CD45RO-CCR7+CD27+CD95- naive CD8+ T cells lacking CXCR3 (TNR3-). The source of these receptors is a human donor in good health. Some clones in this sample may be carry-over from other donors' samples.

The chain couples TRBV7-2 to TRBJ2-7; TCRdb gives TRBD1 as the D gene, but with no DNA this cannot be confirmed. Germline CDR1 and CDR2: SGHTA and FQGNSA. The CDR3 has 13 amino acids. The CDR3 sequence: CASRSPGAREQYF.

CDR3 in amino acids: CASRFSGGPEQYF. V gene TRBV7-2 combines with J gene TRBJ2-7; TCRdb outputs TRBD1, but without DNA this stays unchecked. CDR1 SGHTA and CDR2 FQGNSA come from the germline V gene. The CDR3 runs to 13 residues.